Listed below are T cell receptor beta chains from one sample, sequenced in a study of blood T cell repertoires in COVID-19. Sequencing used immunoSEQ multiplex PCR; TCRdb keeps in-frame clones, though not all of them. This sample has fewer than 200,000 clones, with 80% to 90% found just once. Sequenced: PBMCs or T cells enriched from blood (not recorded which). The receptor set was obtained from a woman aged 45-65 years in a cohort exposed to, infected with or recovered from COVID-19 (not recorded which). Each CDR3 is given with its conserved first and last residue. Each record gives: J gene, D gene, V gene, clone size, CDR3 protein, CDR3 DNA. D genes are given only for firm matches. Where a row states a size, it is once, few, many or the class of an expanded clone; other rows omit it.

J gene: TRBJ2-1
D gene: -
V gene: TRBV19
clone size: -
CDR3 protein: CASSVRGYNEQFF
CDR3 DNA: TGTGCCAGTAGTGTCCGGGGGTACAATGAGCAGTTCTTC

J gene: TRBJ2-1
D gene: -
V gene: TRBV5-8
clone size: -
CDR3 protein: CASSLGLVGDNEQFF
CDR3 DNA: TGTGCCAGCAGCTTGGGGCTAGTTGGAGACAATGAGCAGTTCTTC

J gene: TRBJ1-1
D gene: -
V gene: TRBV6-5
clone size: -
CDR3 protein: CASSTYRVATEAFF
CDR3 DNA: TGTGCCAGCAGTACGTACAGGGTGGCCACTGAAGCTTTCTTT

J gene: TRBJ2-1
D gene: TRBD1
V gene: TRBV7-2
clone size: -
CDR3 protein: CASSSRTGSYNEQFF
CDR3 DNA: TGTGCCAGCAGCTCGAGGACAGGCTCCTACAATGAGCAGTTCTTC

J gene: TRBJ2-5
D gene: -
V gene: TRBV19
clone size: -
CDR3 protein: CASSGGQFQETQYF
CDR3 DNA: TGTGCCAGTAGTGGAGGACAGTTTCAAGAGACCCAGTACTTC

J gene: TRBJ2-3
D gene: TRBD2
V gene: TRBV11-2
clone size: -
CDR3 protein: CASSAPIRLAGSTDTQYF
CDR3 DNA: TGTGCCAGCAGCGCCCCGATTAGACTAGCGGGAAGCACAGATACGCAGTATTTT

J gene: TRBJ1-4
D gene: TRBD1
V gene: TRBV25-1
clone size: -
CDR3 protein: CASSEDRGEEKLFF
CDR3 DNA: TGTGCCAGCAGTGAAGACAGGGGGGAGGAAAAACTGTTTTTT

J gene: TRBJ2-2
D gene: TRBD2
V gene: TRBV7-2
clone size: -
CDR3 protein: CASSLGPGLGSGELFF
CDR3 DNA: TGTGCCAGCAGCTTAGGCCCGGGACTAGGGTCCGGGGAGCTGTTTTTT

J gene: TRBJ1-2
D gene: TRBD1
V gene: TRBV29-1
clone size: -
CDR3 protein: CSVEGGQGDYGYTF
CDR3 DNA: TGCAGCGTTGAGGGGGGACAGGGCGACTATGGCTACACCTTC

J gene: TRBJ1-5
D gene: TRBD1
V gene: TRBV5-1
clone size: -
CDR3 protein: CASSLESDREFGNQPQHF
CDR3 DNA: TGCGCCAGCAGCTTGGAATCGGACAGGGAATTCGGCAATCAGCCCCAGCATTTT

J gene: TRBJ2-5
D gene: TRBD2
V gene: TRBV19
clone size: -
CDR3 protein: CASSITSGEETQYF
CDR3 DNA: TGTGCCAGTAGTATTACTAGCGGGGAAGAGACCCAGTACTTC

J gene: TRBJ2-7
D gene: TRBD2
V gene: TRBV5-1
clone size: -
CDR3 protein: CASSSTTSGMGRGEQYF
CDR3 DNA: TGCGCCAGCAGCTCGACCACTAGCGGGATGGGGCGTGGCGAGCAGTACTTC

J gene: TRBJ2-3
D gene: -
V gene: TRBV6-1
clone size: -
CDR3 protein: CASSEAGRNTDTQYF
CDR3 DNA: TGTGCCAGCAGTGAAGCCGGGAGAAACACAGATACGCAGTATTTT

J gene: TRBJ1-1
D gene: -
V gene: TRBV7-2
clone size: -
CDR3 protein: CASSLGGSLTEAFF
CDR3 DNA: TGTGCCAGCAGCTTGGGGGGGAGTTTGACTGAAGCTTTCTTT

J gene: TRBJ2-7
D gene: TRBD1
V gene: TRBV6-1
clone size: -
CDR3 protein: CASSEDRGGWNEQYF
CDR3 DNA: TGTGCCAGCAGTGAAGACCGAGGGGGCTGGAACGAGCAGTACTTC

J gene: TRBJ2-7
D gene: -
V gene: TRBV29-1
clone size: many
CDR3 protein: CSVEETGSYEQYF
CDR3 DNA: TGCAGCGTTGAAGAAACAGGGTCCTACGAGCAGTACTTC

J gene: TRBJ2-2
D gene: TRBD2
V gene: TRBV28
clone size: -
CDR3 protein: CASSAGLAGAGELFF
CDR3 DNA: TGTGCCAGCAGCGCGGGACTAGCGGGCGCCGGGGAGCTGTTTTTT

J gene: TRBJ2-5
D gene: -
V gene: TRBV7-2
clone size: -
CDR3 protein: CASSLATQRGGGATARPQYF
CDR3 DNA: TGTGCCAGCAGCTTAGCGACCCAAAGGGGGGGCGGCGCGACCGCGCGCCCCCAGTACTTC

J gene: TRBJ2-3
D gene: -
V gene: TRBV2
clone size: -
CDR3 protein: CAIPPRRGVTDTQYF
CDR3 DNA: TGTGCCATCCCTCCGCGGCGGGGAGTCACAGATACGCAGTATTTT

J gene: TRBJ2-7
D gene: -
V gene: TRBV23-1
clone size: -
CDR3 protein: CASSQSGRTYEQYF
CDR3 DNA: TGCGCCAGCAGTCAATCGGGCAGGACCTACGAGCAGTACTTC

J gene: TRBJ2-5
D gene: TRBD1
V gene: TRBV7-2
clone size: -
CDR3 protein: CASSRRGQGRQETQYF
CDR3 DNA: TGTGCCAGCAGCCGCCGGGGACAGGGGCGACAAGAGACCCAGTACTTC

J gene: TRBJ1-1
D gene: -
V gene: TRBV12-3/TRBV12-4
clone size: -
CDR3 protein: CASSTTGNTEAFF
CDR3 DNA: TGTGCCAGCAGTACGACAGGGAACACTGAAGCTTTCTTT

J gene: TRBJ2-1
D gene: -
V gene: TRBV5-6
clone size: few
CDR3 protein: CASSLTRESMFF
CDR3 DNA: TGTGCCAGCAGCTTGACTAGAGAGTCTATGTTCTTC

J gene: TRBJ2-7
D gene: -
V gene: TRBV5-1
clone size: -
CDR3 protein: CASSSSWTDRSTEQYF
CDR3 DNA: TGCGCCAGCAGCTCCTCTTGGACAGACAGATCTACGGAGCAGTACTTC

J gene: TRBJ2-3
D gene: -
V gene: TRBV11-3
clone size: medium-sized
CDR3 protein: CASSRGGQPTDTQYF
CDR3 DNA: TGTGCCAGCAGCCGAGGAGGACAGCCCACAGATACGCAGTATTTT

J gene: TRBJ1-4
D gene: -
V gene: TRBV12-3/TRBV12-4
clone size: medium-sized
CDR3 protein: CASSPGGKLFF
CDR3 DNA: TGTGCCAGCAGCCCTGGGGGGAAACTGTTTTTT

J gene: TRBJ2-1
D gene: TRBD1
V gene: TRBV19
clone size: -
CDR3 protein: CASSRKGQVTYNEQFF
CDR3 DNA: TGTGCCAGTAGCCGAAAGGGACAGGTTACCTACAATGAGCAGTTCTTC

J gene: TRBJ1-2
D gene: TRBD1
V gene: TRBV7-9
clone size: -
CDR3 protein: CASSLGGRGRDNYGYTF
CDR3 DNA: TGTGCCAGCAGCTTAGGCGGCAGGGGGCGGGATAACTATGGCTACACCTTC

J gene: TRBJ1-2
D gene: TRBD1
V gene: TRBV5-4
clone size: -
CDR3 protein: CASSRFKGQGVYGYTF
CDR3 DNA: TGTGCCAGCAGCCGCTTCAAGGGACAGGGAGTCTATGGCTACACCTTC

J gene: TRBJ1-2
D gene: TRBD1
V gene: TRBV6-6
clone size: -
CDR3 protein: CASSRGQGQDGYTF
CDR3 DNA: TGTGCCAGCAGTCGAGGACAGGGGCAGGATGGCTACACCTTC

J gene: TRBJ2-2
D gene: -
V gene: TRBV5-5
clone size: -
CDR3 protein: CASSWGSDTGELFF
CDR3 DNA: TGTGCCAGCAGCTGGGGCTCGGACACCGGGGAGCTGTTTTTT

J gene: TRBJ1-6
D gene: -
V gene: TRBV7-2
clone size: -
CDR3 protein: CASSFGGVYNSPLHF
CDR3 DNA: TGTGCCAGCAGCTTCGGAGGGGTTTATAATTCACCCCTCCACTTT

J gene: TRBJ2-7
D gene: -
V gene: TRBV7-2
clone size: -
CDR3 protein: CASSLGRHYEQYF
CDR3 DNA: TGTGCCAGCAGCTTAGGGAGGCACTACGAGCAGTACTTC

J gene: TRBJ2-2
D gene: TRBD1
V gene: TRBV5-1
clone size: few
CDR3 protein: CARTKPGQANTGELFF
CDR3 DNA: TGCGCCAGGACGAAACCGGGACAGGCAAACACCGGGGAGCTGTTTTTT

J gene: TRBJ2-2
D gene: TRBD2
V gene: TRBV5-4
clone size: -
CDR3 protein: CASSRREEHTGELFF
CDR3 DNA: TGTGCCAGCAGCCGGCGGGAGGAACACACCGGGGAGCTGTTTTTT

J gene: TRBJ2-7
D gene: -
V gene: TRBV19
clone size: -
CDR3 protein: CASSQVGGLGGEQYF
CDR3 DNA: TGTGCCAGTAGTCAAGTCGGAGGGTTAGGAGGCGAGCAGTACTTC

J gene: TRBJ1-6
D gene: TRBD1
V gene: TRBV27
clone size: -
CDR3 protein: CASKFRGQLNSPLHF
CDR3 DNA: TGTGCCAGCAAATTTAGGGGACAGCTTAATTCACCCCTCCACTTT

J gene: TRBJ1-2
D gene: -
V gene: TRBV5-6
clone size: few
CDR3 protein: CASSRRGNYGYTF
CDR3 DNA: TGTGCCAGCAGCCGAAGGGGGAACTATGGCTACACCTTC

J gene: TRBJ1-5
D gene: TRBD1
V gene: TRBV28
clone size: -
CDR3 protein: CASSLRSGGVEQPQHF
CDR3 DNA: TGTGCCAGCAGTTTGAGGTCAGGGGGCGTAGAGCAGCCCCAGCATTTT

J gene: TRBJ2-3
D gene: -
V gene: TRBV27
clone size: -
CDR3 protein: CASAFRRDTQYF
CDR3 DNA: TGTGCCAGCGCCTTCCGGAGGGATACGCAGTATTTT

J gene: TRBJ1-3
D gene: -
V gene: TRBV27
clone size: -
CDR3 protein: CASTTTRQPGNTIYF
CDR3 DNA: TGTGCCAGCACCACCACCAGACAGCCGGGAAACACCATATATTTT

J gene: TRBJ1-5
D gene: -
V gene: TRBV28
clone size: -
CDR3 protein: CASSFGRTDLPQHF
CDR3 DNA: TGTGCCAGCAGTTTCGGCAGGACAGATTTGCCCCAGCATTTT

J gene: TRBJ1-3
D gene: TRBD1
V gene: TRBV3-1/TRBV3-2
clone size: once
CDR3 protein: CASSQGGQGVSGNTIYF
CDR3 DNA: TGTGCCAGCAGCCAAGGGGGACAGGGGGTGTCTGGAAACACCATATATTTT

J gene: TRBJ1-4
D gene: -
V gene: TRBV25-1
clone size: -
CDR3 protein: CASSKSPNEKLFF
CDR3 DNA: TGTGCCAGCAGCAAAAGCCCTAATGAAAAACTGTTTTTT

J gene: TRBJ2-1
D gene: TRBD2
V gene: TRBV27
clone size: -
CDR3 protein: CASSPLTSGRYNEQFF
CDR3 DNA: TGTGCCAGCAGTCCCCTTACTAGCGGGAGATACAATGAGCAGTTCTTC

J gene: TRBJ2-3
D gene: -
V gene: TRBV19
clone size: -
CDR3 protein: CASSIIFQTSTDTQYF
CDR3 DNA: TGTGCCAGTAGTATCATCTTCCAGACTAGCACAGATACGCAGTATTTT

J gene: TRBJ2-2
D gene: -
V gene: TRBV6-1
clone size: -
CDR3 protein: CASSEGQYTGELFF
CDR3 DNA: TGTGCCAGCAGTGAAGGACAGTACACCGGGGAGCTGTTTTTT

J gene: TRBJ2-6
D gene: TRBD1
V gene: TRBV4-1
clone size: -
CDR3 protein: CASSLGQGASGANVLTF
CDR3 DNA: TGCGCCAGCAGCCTAGGACAGGGGGCCTCTGGGGCCAACGTCCTGACTTTC

J gene: TRBJ1-6
D gene: -
V gene: TRBV5-8
clone size: -
CDR3 protein: CASSRSESPLHF
CDR3 DNA: TGTGCCAGCAGCAGGTCGGAGTCACCCCTCCACTTT

J gene: TRBJ1-2
D gene: TRBD1
V gene: TRBV5-4
clone size: few
CDR3 protein: CASSLYRDRGRGDYGYTF
CDR3 DNA: TGTGCCAGCAGCTTGTATCGGGACAGGGGGCGCGGAGACTATGGCTACACCTTC

J gene: TRBJ2-7
D gene: TRBD2
V gene: TRBV6-1
clone size: few
CDR3 protein: CASSDEREGFYEQYF
CDR3 DNA: TGTGCCAGCAGTGATGAGCGGGAGGGGTTCTACGAGCAGTACTTC

J gene: TRBJ2-7
D gene: TRBD1
V gene: TRBV3-1/TRBV3-2
clone size: -
CDR3 protein: CASSQITGGYEQYF
CDR3 DNA: TGTGCCAGCAGCCAAATTACAGGGGGATACGAGCAGTACTTC

J gene: TRBJ1-1
D gene: -
V gene: TRBV5-1
clone size: -
CDR3 protein: CASSLDNLSFF
CDR3 DNA: TGCGCCAGCAGCTTGGACAATTTGTCTTTCTTT

J gene: TRBJ1-6
D gene: -
V gene: TRBV28
clone size: -
CDR3 protein: CASTTTLGSLLHF
CDR3 DNA: TGTGCCAGCACCACAACCCTCGGGTCTCTCCTCCACTTT

J gene: TRBJ2-7
D gene: TRBD2
V gene: TRBV28
clone size: -
CDR3 protein: CASSRTSGTYEQYF
CDR3 DNA: TGTGCCAGCAGTCGGACTAGCGGGACATACGAGCAGTACTTC

J gene: TRBJ2-7
D gene: -
V gene: TRBV3-1/TRBV3-2
clone size: once
CDR3 protein: CASSLFPGSHEQYF
CDR3 DNA: TGTGCCAGCAGCCTCTTCCCAGGGTCCCACGAGCAGTACTTC

J gene: TRBJ1-5
D gene: -
V gene: TRBV7-9
clone size: few
CDR3 protein: CASSLDRVDQPQHF
CDR3 DNA: TGTGCCAGCAGCTTAGACAGGGTAGATCAGCCCCAGCATTTT

J gene: TRBJ2-3
D gene: -
V gene: TRBV30
clone size: -
CDR3 protein: CAWRLPSTDTQYF
CDR3 DNA: TGTGCCTGGAGACTCCCTAGCACAGATACGCAGTATTTT

J gene: TRBJ2-5
D gene: -
V gene: TRBV12-5
clone size: -
CDR3 protein: CASGSFPGGTQYF
CDR3 DNA: TGTGCTAGTGGTTCCTTCCCGGGTGGGACCCAGTACTTC

J gene: TRBJ1-2
D gene: -
V gene: TRBV6-9
clone size: -
CDR3 protein: CASSYPQGLNYGYTF
CDR3 DNA: TGTGCCAGCAGTTACCCTCAGGGGTTGAACTATGGCTACACCTTC